These 15 T cell receptor beta chains came from one sample sequenced in a study of T cell responses to AZD1222 COVID-19 vaccine. The data were produced by immunoSEQ multiplex PCR, yet TCRdb's version contains in-frame clones alone and is incomplete. Among under 95,000 clones listed, around 90% were seen once. This material consisted of peripheral blood, taken 28 days after the second AZD1222 dose. The receptors stem from an adult who received the AZD1222 COVID-19 vaccine.

The chain has TRBV3-1 (or the pseudogene TRBV3-2) and TRBJ2-2; maybe TRBD1 (6 bases). There are 15 residues in the CDR3. The germline V gene has CDR1 LGHDT and CDR2 YNNKEL (reference sequence). V dropped 4 bases and J dropped 5 bases, with 14 bases sitting between them. The CDR3 DNA is TGTGCCAGCAGCCCCCAGGGGAACAGGACCGGGGAGCTGTTTTTT. Residues: CASSPQGNRTGELFF.

This clone has more than one count but fewer than ten. In DNA form, the CDR3 reads TGTGCCAGCAGGGGATGGGGAGGGAAGAACACCATATATTTT. It specifies CASRGWGGKNTIYF. The genes are TRBV5-6 and TRBJ1-3, with D uncertain. This CDR3 region has 14 residues. V was shortened by 5 bases and J by 7 bases, with 16 bases between the two germline ends. From germline, CDR1 is SGHDT and CDR2 YYEEEE.

The gene calls are TRBV4-1 and TRBJ1-1; D perhaps matches TRBD1 (5 bases). The CDR3 is 15 residues long. The germline gives CDR1 MGHRA, CDR2 YSYEKL. Trimming took 2 bases from V and 0 from J, leaving 10 bases between them. CDR3 bases: TGCGCCAGCAGCCAATTAGGGGACTTGAACACTGAAGCTTTCTTT. As protein: CASSQLGDLNTEAFF.

The genes are TRBV19 and TRBJ1-4, with 10 bases that match TRBD1. The germline V gene encodes CDR1 LNHDA and CDR2 SQIVND (reference sequence). V was pared by 2 bases and J by 6 bases, with 3 bases of the junction left unmatched. The CDR3 runs 15 residues. In DNA form, the CDR3 reads TGTGCCAGTAGTATATTCGGGACAGGGGATGAAAAACTGTTTTTT. It translates to CASSIFGTGDEKLFF.

V gene TRBV10-3 combines with J gene TRBJ1-5, with 9 bases lining up with TRBD1. The CDR3 extends over 16 amino acids. Germline-derived CDR1 and CDR2 are ENHRY and SYGVKD. V gave up 6 bases and J gave up 6 bases; unmatched junction bases: 12. This CDR3 reads CAISPGTGKSTQPQHF. As DNA, the CDR3 is TGTGCCATCAGCCCCGGGACAGGGAAATCCACTCAGCCCCAGCATTTT.

The chain employs TRBV7-2 and TRBJ1-6, with 7 bases identical to TRBD1. The V gene's germline CDR1 is SGHTA and CDR2 FQGNSA. The CDR3 is 15 residues long. Trimming cost V 1 base and J 7 bases; bases outside gene matches: 4. The CDR3 coding sequence is TGTGCCAGCAGCTTAGAGACAGGGTTGAATTCACCCCTCCACTTT. Translated, it gives CASSLETGLNSPLHF.

This clone came up once. Other nucleotide sequences in the sample specify the same CDR3. CDR3 sequence (DNA): TGTGCCAGCAGCTTAGGTGGGACCTACGAGCAGTACTTC. It specifies CASSLGGTYEQYF. The genes are TRBV11-2 and TRBJ2-7; D is undetermined. V was pared by 1 base and J by 2 bases, with 6 bases between. Germline CDR1 SGHAT, CDR2 FQNNGV. The length of the CDR3 is 13 residues.

V gene TRBV24-1 combines with J gene TRBJ2-7; D ambiguous. Germline values: CDR1 KGHDR, CDR2 SFDVKD. V was trimmed by 5 bases and J by 6 bases, leaving 10 bases between them. CDR3 size: 12 residues. The CDR3 loop reads CATSVPTGEQYF. The DNA of the CDR3 is TGTGCCACCAGTGTCCCAACTGGCGAGCAGTACTTC.

This clone was counted only a few times. This chain joins TRBV5-1 and TRBJ1-4; 8 bases fit TRBD1. The J segment lost 8 bases and the V segment lost 6 bases, leaving 12 bases of the junction unmatched. Germline CDR1 is SGHRS and CDR2 is YFSETQ. This CDR3 contains 15 residues. The DNA for the CDR3 is TGCGCCAGCATGAAGGAGGGACAGGTTAAGGAAAAACTGTTTTTT. Translated: CASMKEGQVKEKLFF.

This clone was seen more than once but under ten times. V and J are TRBV11-2 and TRBJ2-7; no definite D call. The CDR3 has 12 amino acids. In germline, CDR1 is SGHAT, CDR2 FQNNGV. V lost 2 bases, J lost 2 bases, and 4 bases lay in between. The CDR3 region is CASSLQAYEQYF. The CDR3, as DNA: TGTGCCAGCAGCTTACAGGCCTACGAGCAGTACTTC.

This chain joins TRBV3-1 (or the pseudogene TRBV3-2) and TRBJ1-5, with 8 bases fitting TRBD1. The CDR3 is 17 amino acids. The germline V gene has CDR1 LGHDT and CDR2 YNNKEL (reference sequence). Trimming cost V 1 base and J 6 bases; bases outside gene matches: 11. The CDR3 sequence: CASSQVPGTGDFQPQHF. CDR3 bases: TGTGCCAGCAGCCAAGTCCCCGGGACAGGCGATTTTCAGCCCCAGCATTTT.

The chain employs TRBV3-1 (or the pseudogene TRBV3-2) and TRBJ1-1, with 7 bases fitting TRBD1. After removal of 4 bases from V and 5 bases from J, the junction contained 13 bases not matched to a gene. This CDR3 has 16 residues. Germline V gene data show CDR1 as LGHDT and CDR2 as YNNKEL (reference sequence). CDR3 coding DNA: TGTGCCAGCAGCCTATCCCAGGGGGGGGCGGAGACTGAAGCTTTCTTT. Amino acid sequence: CASSLSQGGAETEAFF.

The CDR3 sequence is CASSQGTDWIDTQYF. CDR3 in DNA: TGCGCCAGCAGCCAAGGTACCGATTGGATAGATACGCAGTATTTT. This rearrangement joins TRBV4-3 to TRBJ2-3; no firm D call. This CDR3 is built from 15 residues. Looked up from germline, CDR1 is LGHNA and CDR2 is YSLEER. Trimming removed 1 base from V and 5 bases from J, with 13 bases in between.

The chain recombines TRBV5-8 with TRBJ2-4; D unresolved. Germline V lookup: CDR1 SGHTS, CDR2 YDEGEE. This CDR3 spans 15 amino acids. Between the trimmed V and J ends, which lost 4 bases and 0 bases, there was a span of 11 bases. The CDR3 spells CASSGSRVAKNIQYF. In nucleotides, the CDR3 is TGTGCCAGCAGCGGATCACGGGTAGCCAAAAACATTCAGTACTTC.

V usage is TRBV9 and J usage is TRBJ2-7; TRBD1 or TRBD2 may be the D gene (5 bases each). V was shortened by 2 bases and J by 3 bases, with 21 bases between the two germline ends. Germline assignment: CDR1 SGDLS and CDR2 YYNGEE. The CDR3 length is 17 residues. CDR3 in amino acids: CASSVLIREKRRYEQYF. CDR3 DNA sequence: TGTGCCAGCAGCGTTTTAATCAGGGAAAAGCGGCGCTACGAGCAGTACTTC.